This TCR beta chain was observed in a study of read filtering for tumor transcriptome and immune sequencing. Across the whole study: IR-seq gave about 4 to 10.27 million TCR reads per sample; RNA-seq gave roughly 80 to 1273.

The CDR3 totals 17 residues. V was clipped by 1 base and J by 1 base, with 14 bases between them. This library used approximately 390 ng RNA and molecular barcoded adaptors spanning alpha/delta and beta/gamma chains. MiXCR, applied by TCRdb to the reads, yields one record per CDR3 protein. The sample lists about 24,000 distinct CDR3 sequences, approximately 23% occurring once. The sample was a population of CD138-negative cells sorted from bone marrow. This TCR derives from a donor at least 40 years old with multiple myeloma. The V and J genes are TRBV12-3 or TRBV12-4 and TRBJ1-5, with D perhaps TRBD1 (6 bases). This CDR3 is CASSLGGRGASNQPQHF. The CDR3 DNA is TGTGCCAGCAGTTTAGGGGGTAGGGGGGCGAGCAATCAGCCCCAGCATTTT.